These 3 T cell receptor beta chains originate from one sample sequenced in a study of long-term antiretroviral therapy in people with HIV. The libraries were made with immunoSEQ v3.0 at survey level. Sequencing was performed with immunoSEQ multiplex PCR; in TCRdb, only in-frame clones are kept and a portion is missing. The table has approximately 34,000 clones, roughly four fifths seen once. The sample was unsorted PBMCs, taken 1 year after starting antiretroviral therapy. These receptors all come from a man aged 18-30 years with HIV.

This chain connects TRBV7-9 to TRBJ2-1; 8 bases line up with TRBD2. J was trimmed by 1 base and V by 5 bases; bases with no gene match: 4. The CDR3 has 15 amino acids. Germline CDR1 SEHNR, CDR2 FQNEAQ (reference sequence). The CDR3 coding sequence is TGTGCCAGCAGCCAGCGGGAGTCTTCCTACAATGAGCAGTTCTTC. Residues: CASSQRESSYNEQFF.

This sequence joins TRBV21-1 and TRBJ1-4. TRBV21-1 is tagged as a pseudogene. This CDR3 is 13 amino acids long. CDR3 amino acids: CASSKGGDEKLFF. CDR3 DNA sequence: TGTGCCAGCAGCAAAGGGGGGGACGAAAAACTGTTTTTT.

The V call is TRBV7-8, the J call TRBJ1-2; tentative D call: TRBD1 (6 bases). V shed 5 bases and J shed 4 bases, with 26 bases lying between them. Germline CDR1 and CDR2: SGHVS and FQNEAQ. This CDR3 is 18 amino acids long. The CDR3 bases are TGTGCCAGCAGCAGAGGGGGACGACAGAAGAGGTGGGGCTATGGCTACACCTTC. It specifies CASSRGGRQKRWGYGYTF.